Below, 28 T cell receptor beta chains from the same sample are listed, as sequenced in a study of blood T cell repertoires in COVID-19. Clones were read by immunoSEQ multiplex PCR, and TCRdb kept only the in-frame ones, dropping some. The table shows more than 200,000 clones, with 86% occurring only once. Material for sequencing was peripheral blood. The receptors come from a man aged 30 to 39 with active or convalescent COVID-19.

This chain links TRBV3-1 (or the pseudogene TRBV3-2) with TRBJ1-6, with D uncertain. This CDR3 is built from 15 residues. CDR1 and CDR2 from the germline V gene are LGHDT and YNNKEL (reference sequence). V gave up 4 bases and J gave up 8 bases, with 15 bases separating them. The CDR3 reads CASSPGVGSHSPLHF. As DNA, the CDR3 is TGTGCCAGCAGCCCAGGCGTAGGGAGCCATTCACCCCTCCACTTT.

The chain joins TRBV27 to TRBJ2-3; 12 bases are a match to TRBD2. Germline V gene lookup returns CDR1 MNHEY and CDR2 SMNVEV (reference sequence). The V and J ends lost 7 bases and 2 bases, in that order; junction bases with no gene match: 16. CDR3 length: 19 amino acids. The CDR3 loop is CASIGSSPSGGVVTDTQYF. CDR3 sequence (DNA): TGTGCCAGCATCGGAAGCTCCCCTAGCGGGGGGGTGGTCACAGATACGCAGTATTTT.

This chain connects TRBV11-2 to TRBJ1-1; 7 bases map to TRBD1. Germline CDR1 is SGHAT and CDR2 is FQNNGV. The CDR3 has 14 residues. Trimming cost V 5 bases and J 1 base; bases outside gene matches: 4. CDR3 region: CASSLTGSNTEAFF. The CDR3 bases are TGTGCCAGCAGCCTGACAGGGTCGAACACTGAAGCTTTCTTT.

The chain employs TRBV9 and TRBJ2-1; possibly TRBD2 for D (7 bases). Germline V gives CDR1 SGDLS, CDR2 YYNGEE. V lost 4 bases and J lost 6, with 17 bases in between. The CDR3 spans 15 residues. CDR3 region: CASSSLGGAINEQFF. In DNA form, the CDR3 reads TGTGCCAGCAGCTCCCTAGGGGGGGCTATCAATGAGCAGTTCTTC.

The chain joins TRBV4-1 to TRBJ2-3, with 7 positions matching TRBD1. V gave up 0 bases and J gave up 3 bases; unmatched junction bases: 12. Germline V lookup: CDR1 MGHRA, CDR2 YSYEKL. The CDR3 extends over 18 amino acids. The CDR3 nucleotides are TGCGCCAGCAGCCAAGAAAGGACAGGCCCCCATATAACAGATACGCAGTATTTT. It codes for CASSQERTGPHITDTQYF.

The chain links TRBV14 to TRBJ1-2, with a tentative D call TRBD1 (6 bases). The V end was cut by 4 bases, the J end by 4 bases, with 13 bases between. Germline V lookup: CDR1 SGHDN, CDR2 FVKESK. The CDR3 spans 14 residues. The CDR3 sequence: CASSPPGVIYGYTF. The DNA for the CDR3 is TGTGCCAGCAGCCCTCCAGGGGTGATCTATGGCTACACCTTC.

This clone has a single count. The chain combines TRBV4-3 with TRBJ2-3; weak D call: TRBD2 (5 bases). V lost 0 bases, J lost 0 bases, and 7 bases lay in between. CDR1 and CDR2 (germline): LGHNA, YSLEER. This CDR3 is 15 amino acids long. The CDR3 protein is CASSQETTSTDTQYF. The CDR3 DNA is TGCGCCAGCAGCCAAGAGACTACTAGCACAGATACGCAGTATTTT.

The genes are TRBV30 and TRBJ2-7; 7 nucleotides align to TRBD1. The germline V gene has CDR1 GTSNPN and CDR2 SVGIG (reference sequence). V lost 3 bases, J lost 3 bases, and 8 bases stayed unmatched. The CDR3 is made up of 14 amino acids. CDR3 nucleotide sequence: TGTGCCTGGAGCGGGACAGACGTTGTCTACGAGCAGTACTTC. Protein product: CAWSGTDVVYEQYF.

This chain uses TRBV3-1 (or the pseudogene TRBV3-2) with TRBJ1-4; D gene ambiguous. Germline-derived CDR1 and CDR2 are LGHDT and YNNKEL (reference sequence). The germline V and J ends were trimmed by 0 bases and 3 bases, with 29 bases remaining between them. The CDR3 spans 22 residues. The CDR3 DNA sequence: TGTGCCAGCAGCCAAGAACCCACTGCTTCTTCGGTGTATTTAGAGGCTAATGAAAAACTGTTTTTT. Its translation is CASSQEPTASSVYLEANEKLFF.

This clone has only one observation. The gene calls are TRBV6-1 and TRBJ1-1, with 7 bases fitting TRBD1. Losses at the gene ends were 2 bases for V and 11 bases for J; bases not matched to a gene: 5. The germline V gene encodes CDR1 MNHNS and CDR2 SASEGT. This CDR3 spans 12 amino acids. The CDR3 DNA sequence: TGTGCCAGCAGTGAACTTCCCAGGGGGGCTTTCTTT. Translating it yields CASSELPRGAFF.

The chain carries TRBV18 and TRBJ1-2; a weak D match, TRBD1 (6 bases). The CDR3 totals 16 residues. The ends were cut back, 2 bases at V and 5 bases at J, with 18 bases in the middle. Germline CDR1 KGHSH, CDR2 LQKENI. This CDR3 reads CASSPDRLTNPYGYTF. CDR3 bases: TGTGCCAGCTCACCAGACAGGCTTACTAATCCGTATGGCTACACCTTC.

This clone was observed once. The chain employs TRBV4-1 and TRBJ1-1, with 10 bases aligning to TRBD1. This CDR3 has 15 residues. With 1 base clipped from V and 3 bases from J, the junction kept 2 bases outside the gene matches. Germline CDR1 MGHRA, CDR2 YSYEKL. For the CDR3, the DNA is TGCGCCAGCAGCCAAGGAGGGACAGGGGACACTGAAGCTTTCTTT. Amino acid sequence: CASSQGGTGDTEAFF.

The rearrangement links TRBV6-5 to TRBJ2-5, with D maybe TRBD1 (6 bases). The germline V and J ends were trimmed by 5 bases and 7 bases, with 20 bases remaining between them. CDR1 is MNHEY and CDR2 is SVGAGI in the germline V gene. CDR3 size: 15 residues. The CDR3 protein is CASSILRLGAGTQYF. Here the CDR3 DNA reads TGTGCCAGCAGTATTCTTCGATTGGGGGCGGGGACCCAGTACTTC.

V is TRBV9 and J is TRBJ2-5; 9 bases align to TRBD1. The V segment lost 0 bases and the J segment 1 base; nucleotides outside the gene matches: 7. Per germline, CDR1 SGDLS and CDR2 YYNGEE. The CDR3 is 17 residues long. The CDR3 protein is CASSVGGAGQGQETQYF. CDR3 coding DNA: TGTGCCAGCAGCGTAGGGGGGGCGGGACAGGGCCAAGAGACCCAGTACTTC.

V gene TRBV4-3 combines with J gene TRBJ2-3, with TRBD2 matching over 11 bases. This CDR3 is built from 16 residues. In germline, CDR1 is LGHNA, CDR2 YSLEER. J gave up 3 bases and V 3 bases, and 5 bases lay outside the gene matches. CDR3 nucleotides: TGCGCCAGCAGCCATCTTGCTAGCGGGGGGACAGATACGCAGTATTTT. Translating gives CASSHLASGGTDTQYF.

The CDR3 region has the DNA TGTGCCAGCAGCTCCCCCGGGACAAGCTACGAGCAGTACTTC. Residues: CASSSPGTSYEQYF. The chain links TRBV7-9 to TRBJ2-7; tentative D call: TRBD1 (6 bases). CDR1 and CDR2 from the germline V gene are SEHNR and FQNEAQ (reference sequence). V lost 4 bases to trimming and J lost 3 bases, with 13 bases between them. There are 14 residues in the CDR3.

The V call is TRBV7-2, the J call TRBJ1-6, with a weak D call TRBD1 (6 bases). V lost 4 bases, J lost 10 bases, and 17 bases lay in between. Germline V gene lookup returns CDR1 SGHTA and CDR2 FQGNSA. This CDR3 contains 15 residues. In DNA, the CDR3 is TGTGCCAGCAGCTCAACAACAGGGTACGGCTCACCCCTCCACTTT. The encoded protein is CASSSTTGYGSPLHF. Combining the CDR3 with reference TRBV7-2 and TRBJ1-6 gives the whole variable domain GAGVSQSPSNKVTEKGKDVELRCDPISGHTALYWYRQSLGQGLEFLIYFQGNSAPDKSGLPSDRFSAERTGGSVSTLTIQRTQQEDSAVYLCASSSTTGYGSPLHFGNGTRLTVT.

V gene TRBV2 combines with J gene TRBJ1-5; D is uncertain. Deletions cut 3 bases from V and 7 bases from J, with 7 bases between. Germline assignment: CDR1 SNHLY and CDR2 FYNNEI. The CDR3 sequence is 12 residues long. The CDR3 sequence is CASSDQLQPQHF. CDR3 bases: TGTGCCAGCAGTGACCAGTTGCAGCCCCAGCATTTT.

This chain uses TRBV7-2 with TRBJ2-7, with 12 bases lining up with TRBD2. Unmatched junction bases numbered 9, after V lost 1 base and J lost 2 bases. This CDR3 is built from 18 residues. Germline V lookup: CDR1 SGHTA, CDR2 FQGNSA. CDR3 sequence reads: CASSLVSSGGAITYEQYF. The DNA for the CDR3 is TGTGCCAGCAGCTTAGTATCTAGCGGGGGGGCGATCACCTACGAGCAGTACTTC. Together with reference TRBV7-2 and TRBJ2-7, the CDR3 gives the full variable domain: GAGVSQSPSNKVTEKGKDVELRCDPISGHTALYWYRQSLGQGLEFLIYFQGNSAPDKSGLPSDRFSAERTGGSVSTLTIQRTQQEDSAVYLCASSLVSSGGAITYEQYFGPGTRLTVT.

The chain joins TRBV29-1 to TRBJ1-2; D ambiguous. The V gene lost 2 bases and the J gene lost 4 bases, with 11 bases spanning the gap. CDR1 and CDR2 from the germline V gene are SQVTM and ANQGSEA. The CDR3 is 13 residues long. The CDR3 sequence: CSVETGFPYGYTF. The CDR3 DNA is TGCAGCGTTGAAACCGGTTTCCCCTATGGCTACACCTTC.

This rearrangement joins TRBV29-1 to TRBJ2-2, with D possibly matching TRBD2 (5 bases). Deletions cut 7 bases from V and 5 bases from J, with 17 bases between. This CDR3 is 14 amino acids long. CDR1 is SQVTM, CDR2 ANQGSEA, per germline. The chain's CDR3 is CSAGRLPGTGELFF. The CDR3 DNA reads as TGCAGCGCCGGGCGCCTCCCGGGGACCGGGGAGCTGTTTTTT.

V gene TRBV15 combines with J gene TRBJ1-6; no clear D. Germline V gene lookup returns CDR1 LNHNV and CDR2 YYDKDF (reference sequence). V lost 2 bases to trimming and J lost 5 bases, with 10 bases between them. This CDR3 comprises 15 residues. CDR3 sequence reads: CATSRFFSDNSPLHF. Here the CDR3 DNA reads TGTGCCACCAGCAGATTTTTCAGTGATAATTCACCCCTCCACTTT.

J is TRBJ2-2 and V is TRBV2; 10 bases agree with TRBD1. V gave up 8 bases and J gave up 7 bases; unmatched junction bases: 10. The CDR3 covers 15 residues. Germline CDR1 is SNHLY and CDR2 is FYNNEI. CDR3 loop: CASHLDRGWDGELFF. The DNA of the CDR3 is TGTGCCAGCCATCTGGACAGGGGGTGGGACGGGGAGCTGTTTTTT.

V and J are TRBV5-6 and TRBJ1-5; 9 nucleotides align to TRBD1. CDR1 and CDR2 (germline): SGHDT, YYEEEE. Trimming took 7 bases from V and 8 from J; bases not matched to a gene: 7. The CDR3 is 13 amino acids. Here the CDR3 reads CASGYRGLKPQHF. Here the CDR3 DNA reads TGTGCCAGCGGTTACAGGGGGCTTAAGCCCCAGCATTTT.

The rearrangement joins TRBV27 to TRBJ2-2; tentative D call: TRBD1 (6 bases). V was shortened by 6 bases and J by 5 bases, with 19 bases between the two germline ends. Germline CDR1 and CDR2: MNHEY and SMNVEV (reference sequence). CDR3 length: 16 residues. This CDR3 reads CASRLTGLVRTGELFF. The CDR3 DNA reads as TGTGCCAGCAGATTGACAGGACTTGTTAGGACCGGGGAGCTGTTTTTT.

This clone was seen more than once but under ten times. The chain couples TRBV11-2 to TRBJ2-1; 10 bases are shared with TRBD1. V trimming: 5 bases; J trimming: 6 bases; junction bases outside the gene matches: 16. The CDR3 is 18 amino acids. In germline, CDR1 is SGHAT, CDR2 FQNNGV. CDR3 sequence reads: CASSRLPGQGSAVNEQFF. CDR3 nucleotide sequence: TGTGCCAGCAGCCGCCTCCCGGGACAGGGGTCAGCGGTCAATGAGCAGTTCTTC.

The V and J genes are TRBV6-2 or TRBV6-3 and TRBJ1-5; 9 bases map to TRBD1. The CDR3 covers 18 residues. Per the germline V gene, CDR1 is MNHEY and CDR2 is SVGEGT. V was pared by 5 bases and J by 2 bases, with 13 bases of the junction left unmatched. This CDR3 reads CASSQRDREWWGNQPQHF. CDR3 coding DNA: TGTGCCAGCAGTCAACGGGACAGGGAATGGTGGGGCAATCAGCCCCAGCATTTT.

This chain uses TRBV27 with TRBJ1-6; D is ambiguous. Germline V gene sequence: CDR1 MNHEY, CDR2 SMNVEV (reference sequence). Deletions cut 7 bases from V and 0 bases from J, with 10 bases between. The CDR3 extends over 15 amino acids. CDR3 loop: CASKPSSSYNSPLHF. The CDR3 DNA follows: TGTGCCAGCAAACCGTCGAGCTCCTATAATTCACCCCTCCACTTT.